These 27 T cell receptor beta chains came from one sample sequenced in a study of Graves' ophthalmopathy and Graves' hyperthyroidism. From RNA, the CDR3 regions of TCR beta chains were amplified and sequenced. The authors performed first-round RT-PCR with HTBI primers and then a second-round multiplex PCR. TCRdb ran MiXCR on the multiplex PCR reads and lists one entry per CDR3 protein. The repertoire holds over a million distinct CDR3 sequences, with roughly two fifths as singletons. The sample was peripheral blood or thyroid tissue (not recorded which). These receptors were collected from an adult man with Graves' hyperthyroidism.

The chain is built from TRBV20-1 and TRBJ2-7, with D possibly matching TRBD1 (5 bases). V was clipped by 3 bases and J by 2 bases, with 11 bases between them. Germline lookup yields CDR1 DFQATT and CDR2 SNEGSKA (reference sequence). CDR3 size: 13 residues. The CDR3 DNA follows: TGCAGTGCTAGTGGCCTCAGGGCCTACGAGCAGTACTTC. This codes for CSASGLRAYEQYF.

At least ten counts were recorded for this clonotype. This sequence joins TRBV19 and TRBJ1-1; 8 positions match TRBD1. Looked up from germline, CDR1 is LNHDA and CDR2 is SQIVND (reference sequence). V lost 8 bases to trimming and J lost 7 bases; unmatched junction nucleotides: 9. This CDR3 is 13 amino acids long. The CDR3 reads CASYNQGASEAFF. In nucleotides, the CDR3 is TGTGCCAGTTATAACCAGGGGGCCAGTGAAGCTTTCTTT.

This clonotype came up many times. The gene calls are TRBV29-1 and TRBJ2-7; 8 bases match TRBD1. V was pared by 5 bases and J by 2 bases, with 5 bases of the junction left unmatched. The CDR3 covers 13 residues. Germline loops: CDR1 SQVTM, CDR2 ANQGSEA. This CDR3 is CSVTRTGTYEQYF. In DNA, the CDR3 is TGCAGCGTTACTCGGACAGGGACCTACGAGCAGTACTTC.

The rearrangement uses TRBV4-2 and TRBJ1-1, with D possibly being TRBD1 (5 bases). V dropped 1 base and J dropped 4 bases, with 16 bases sitting between them. The CDR3 runs to 16 residues. Germline assignment: CDR1 LGHNA and CDR2 YNFKEQ. The DNA of the CDR3 is TGTGCCAGCAGCCAAGGGGGTTGGGGCGTCGGCACTGAAGCTTTCTTT. It yields the protein CASSQGGWGVGTEAFF.

This chain connects TRBV20-1 to TRBJ1-2; the D gene is possibly TRBD1 (6 bases). This CDR3 contains 13 residues. V lost 7 bases to trimming and J lost 6 bases, with 18 bases between them. The germline V gene has CDR1 DFQATT and CDR2 SNEGSKA (reference sequence). CDR3 nucleotide sequence: TGCAGTGGGGGACACCAGACGGGGAATGGCTACACCTTC. Protein: CSGGHQTGNGYTF.

The chain couples TRBV10-3 to TRBJ2-7; TRBD1 agrees at 7 bases. The V and J ends lost 6 bases and 3 bases, in that order; junction bases with no gene match: 11. The CDR3 totals 15 residues. Looked up from germline, CDR1 is ENHRY and CDR2 is SYGVKD. DNA for the CDR3: TGTGCCATCAGAGCAGCGACAGGGCGAAACTACGAGCAGTACTTC. It translates to CAIRAATGRNYEQYF.

This clonotype was recorded many times. The chain uses TRBV19 and TRBJ1-2; D is ambiguous. Germline CDR1 and CDR2: LNHDA and SQIVND (reference sequence). The ends were cut back, 5 bases at V and 3 bases at J, with 13 bases in the middle. The CDR3 length is 14 residues. CDR3 sequence: CASSALDGHYGYTF. The CDR3 coding sequence is TGTGCCAGTAGTGCCCTCGACGGACACTATGGCTACACCTTC.

V gene TRBV7-9 combines with J gene TRBJ2-7, with TRBD1 identical over 10 bases. J gave up 6 bases and V 7 bases, and 9 bases lay outside the gene matches. Germline V gene sequence: CDR1 SEHNR, CDR2 FQNEAQ (reference sequence). The length of the CDR3 is 14 residues. CDR3: CASTRPGQGTEQYF. The CDR3 bases are TGTGCCAGCACCCGGCCGGGACAGGGGACCGAGCAGTACTTC. The entire variable domain, with the rest obtained from reference TRBV7-9 and TRBJ2-7, is as follows: DTGVSQNPRHKITKRGQNVTFRCDPISEHNRLYWYRQTLGQGPEFLTYFQNEAQLEKSRLLSDRFSAERPKGSFSTLEIQRTEQGDSAMYLCASTRPGQGTEQYFGPGTRLTVT.

The chain couples TRBV9 to TRBJ2-5, with D tentatively TRBD1 (5 bases). The ends were cut back, 0 bases at V and 4 bases at J, with 13 bases in the middle. This CDR3 has 15 residues. Per germline, CDR1 SGDLS and CDR2 YYNGEE. The CDR3 spells CASSVEIGVGETQYF. The DNA for the CDR3 is TGTGCCAGCAGCGTAGAGATAGGGGTAGGAGAGACCCAGTACTTC.

The table lists this clonotype with a few counts. The chain joins TRBV7-2 to TRBJ1-4; D may be TRBD1 (5 bases). Germline CDR1 and CDR2: SGHTA and FQGNSA. This CDR3 region has 14 residues. V was pared by 7 bases and J by 11 bases, with 20 bases between. CDR3 DNA: TGTGCCAGCAAGATGGGACCAGCGGATCTCAAACTGTTTTTT. Amino acid sequence: CASKMGPADLKLFF.

This clonotype was counted many times. The rearrangement links TRBV19 to TRBJ1-4; D gene ambiguous. Trimming took 7 bases from V and 0 from J, leaving 15 bases between them. There are 16 residues in the CDR3. The V gene's germline CDR1 is LNHDA and CDR2 SQIVND (reference sequence). DNA of the CDR3: TGTGCCAGTACCCCACTCAGACCTGCAACTAATGAAAAACTGTTTTTT. It encodes CASTPLRPATNEKLFF.

The gene calls are TRBV6-1 and TRBJ2-2, with 11 bases aligning to TRBD1. V shed 9 bases and J 6 bases; nucleotides not matched to a gene: 3. CDR1 is MNHNS, CDR2 SASEGT, per germline. This CDR3 comprises 13 residues. Written as DNA, the CDR3 is TGTGCCAGTGGACAGGGGGCGCCCGGGGAGCTGTTTTTT. Protein sequence: CASGQGAPGELFF.

This clonotype is a singleton in its sample. It may be a read error: a sequence one base away is much more abundant. The chain has TRBV4-1 and TRBJ2-7, with D possibly being TRBD2 (5 bases). Per the germline V gene, CDR1 is MGHRA and CDR2 is YSYEKL. The CDR3 totals 13 residues. This CDR3 is CASSLQADYAQYF. The CDR3 DNA is TGCGCCAGCAGCCTCCAGGCAGACTACGCGCAGTACTTC.

This clonotype appeared once. This chain links TRBV20-1 with TRBJ2-5; 16 nucleotides align to TRBD2. The CDR3 is 16 amino acids. With V trimmed by 5 bases and J by 5 bases, 8 bases remained unmatched. Germline CDR1 DFQATT, CDR2 SNEGSKA (reference sequence). The CDR3 here is CSAESGTSGGAETQYF. The CDR3 DNA follows: TGCAGTGCTGAGTCTGGGACTAGCGGGGGGGCCGAGACCCAGTACTTC.

This chain joins TRBV11-2 and TRBJ2-7; 10 bases align to TRBD2. The CDR3 contains 17 residues. Germline CDR1 reads SGHAT; CDR2 reads FQNNGV. J gave up 6 bases and V 6 bases, and 17 bases lay outside the gene matches. The CDR3 nucleotides read TGTGCCAGCAGTGAAGGGGAAGCGGGGGGGCGTCAACCCGAGCAGTACTTC. Protein product: CASSEGEAGGRQPEQYF.

With respect to this clonotype: A much larger clone differs from this one at a single base, so this may be a read error. The chain links TRBV9 to TRBJ2-2; 10 nucleotides line up with TRBD1. J lost 6 bases, V lost 2 bases, and 1 base had no gene match. The CDR3 contains 14 residues. Germline lookup yields CDR1 SGDLS and CDR2 YYNGEE. The CDR3 is CASSVGTGAGELFF. The DNA of the CDR3 is TGTGCCAGCAGCGTGGGGACAGGGGCCGGGGAGCTGTTTTTT.

This chain uses TRBV9 with TRBJ2-7, with D possibly being TRBD1 or TRBD2 (5 bases each). Trimming removed 6 bases from V and 5 bases from J, with 12 bases in between. Germline values: CDR1 SGDLS, CDR2 YYNGEE. CDR3 length equals 12 residues. CDR3 sequence (DNA): TGTGCCAGCATGGGGGAGTTAAACGAGCAGTACTTC. Translation: CASMGELNEQYF.

This clonotype was recorded many times. The J gene is TRBJ2-2, the V gene TRBV7-2; 8 bases align to TRBD2. Germline V lookup: CDR1 SGHTA, CDR2 FQGNSA. There are 16 residues in the CDR3. V lost 6 bases to trimming and J lost 2 bases; unmatched junction nucleotides: 8. The DNA of the CDR3 is TGTGCCAGCAGTTCCAGCGGGGGCTATAACACCGGGGAGCTGTTTTTT. Translation gives CASSSSGGYNTGELFF.

V and J are TRBV28 and TRBJ1-2, with a tentative D call TRBD1 (6 bases). Trimming left V 2 bases short and J 3 bases short, with 10 bases between. Germline CDR1 reads MDHEN; CDR2 reads SYDVKM. CDR3 length equals 14 residues. The DNA of the CDR3 is TGTGCCAGCAGTTTAGAGCCAGGGGACTATGGCTACACCTTC. It translates to CASSLEPGDYGYTF.

V and J are TRBV6-2 or TRBV6-3 and TRBJ1-5, with 8 bases aligning to TRBD1. V was clipped by 4 bases and J by 6 bases; unmatched bases: 8. The length of the CDR3 is 15 residues. Germline-derived CDR1 and CDR2 are MNHEY and SVGEGT. CDR3 in amino acids: CASSSPRQGPQPQHF. CDR3 bases: TGTGCCAGCAGTTCCCCTCGACAGGGGCCTCAGCCCCAGCATTTT.

The sample holds a few counts of this clonotype. V and J are TRBV12-3 or TRBV12-4 and TRBJ1-5; D ambiguous. Trimming removed 7 bases from V and 0 bases from J, with 16 bases in between. This CDR3 region has 16 residues. Written as DNA, the CDR3 is TGTGCCAGCAACCTAGGTGGCGGAGATAGCAATCAGCCCCAGCATTTT. This sequence encodes CASNLGGGDSNQPQHF.

The rearrangement joins TRBV29-1 to TRBJ2-7; D remains ambiguous. V was shortened by 3 bases and J by 0 bases, with 12 bases between the two germline ends. The CDR3 sequence is 14 residues long. The germline gives CDR1 SQVTM, CDR2 ANQGSEA. In DNA form, the CDR3 reads TGCAGCGTTGAGTCGAGCGAGAACTCCTACGAGCAGTACTTC. Translation: CSVESSENSYEQYF.

The CDR3 DNA sequence: TGCAGTGCTAGAGATCGGGGAAGTCATCAGCCCCAGCATTTT. This codes for CSARDRGSHQPQHF. The chain uses TRBV20-1 and TRBJ1-6; no definite D call. The DNA end lines up better with TRBJ1-5; the J call may be wrong. Germline V lookup: CDR1 DFQATT, CDR2 SNEGSKA (reference sequence). The CDR3 spans 14 residues.

Details on this clonotype: At one boundary the junction diverges from the germline segment, which might be a read error. The rearrangement links TRBV10-3 to TRBJ1-1; D gene uncertain. CDR3 length: 12 amino acids. Germline CDR1 is ENHRY and CDR2 is SYGVKD. The CDR3 DNA follows: TGTGCCAGCAGTGAAGTTAGCGCTGAAGCTTTCTTT. It translates to CASSEVSAEAFF.

This clonotype has at least ten counts. The chain links TRBV4-1 to TRBJ1-1; D gene unclear. The CDR3 has 15 residues. With 0 bases removed from V and 6 bases from J, the gap between germline ends came to 14 bases. In germline, CDR1 is MGHRA, CDR2 YSYEKL. CDR3 sequence: CASSQDRPLGAEAFF. CDR3 nucleotides: TGCGCCAGCAGCCAAGACAGACCTCTTGGGGCTGAAGCTTTCTTT.

This clonotype was found many times. J is TRBJ1-5 and V is TRBV6-5, with unresolved D. The CDR3 is 14 amino acids. Germline lookup yields CDR1 MNHEY and CDR2 SVGAGI. Trimming left V 8 bases short and J 1 base short, with 12 bases between. The CDR3 region is CASSARLSNQPQHF. The CDR3 DNA is TGTGCCAGCTCTGCCAGGCTGAGCAATCAGCCCCAGCATTTT.

This clonotype has more than one count but fewer than ten. The CDR3 protein is CSVDTGGDTGELFF. CDR3 nucleotides: TGCAGCGTTGACACAGGGGGGGACACCGGGGAGCTGTTTTTT. The gene calls are TRBV29-1 and TRBJ2-2, with D possibly TRBD1 on 8 matching bases. The CDR3 is 14 residues long. Germline loops: CDR1 SQVTM, CDR2 ANQGSEA. Trimming stripped 3 bases from V and 3 bases from J, with 11 bases between.